This T cell receptor (beta chain) stems from a study of beta chain features in type 1 diabetes. On the study more broadly: There was similarity between patients and healthy donors in age, gender and cell yields.

The table lists this clone with a few counts. Its specificity is not known. The CDR3 has 18 residues. J gave up 9 bases and V 3 bases, and 16 bases lay outside the gene matches. The germline gives CDR1 SGHRS, CDR2 YFSETQ. Reverse transcribing all isolated RNA meant expressed TCRB transcripts were sequenced. TCRdb's table, derived via immunoSEQ multiplex PCR, lists solely in-frame clones and lacks some. Of about 250,000 clones detected, around an eighth appear once; the ten largest clones hold roughly 0.028%. General observations from the study: It was possible that PCR favored shorter templates, equally so in patients and controls. Reduced insertions and increased deletions marked VDJ junctions in type 1 diabetes patients.

The V call is TRBV5-1, the J call TRBJ2-4; 12 bases map to TRBD2. The source is a middle-aged woman in good health. Sequenced sample: naive CD4+ T cells from blood. CDR3 DNA: TGCGCCAGCAGCTCCCGTAAGCTAGCGGGGGGGCGAGGCGGCATTCAGTACTTC. This gives the protein CASSSRKLAGGRGGIQYF.